This note documents a single TCR beta chain sequence. Its antigen is undetermined. The sample comes from a study of OX40 agonist ivuxolimab in advanced cancers. Study-level background: The drug used for patients, ivuxolimab, was an agonistic anti-OX40 (CD134) antibody. Patients were treated with intravenous ivuxolimab, dosed at 0.01 to 10 mg/kg and infused every 2 weeks. Study observations and caveats: Researchers report that CD8+ T cells had, on average, more expanded clones than CD4+.

Generated by immunoSEQ multiplex PCR, the TCRdb table keeps only in-frame clones and is missing some. The sample lists roughly 65,000 clones, 90% occurring once. Between the trimmed V and J ends, which lost 0 bases and 4 bases, there was a span of 15 bases. Germline V gene lookup returns CDR1 MGHRA and CDR2 YSYEKL. CDR3 length equals 17 residues. V and J are TRBV4-1 and TRBJ2-2; D is possibly TRBD2 (5 bases). The sample consisted of CD4+ or CD8+ T cells sorted from blood, taken in a trial of the OX40 agonist ivuxolimab. The receptor was isolated from an adult with an advanced solid tumor such as melanoma, head and neck, liver or kidney cancer. CDR3 DNA sequence: TGCGCCAGCAGCCAAGAGCCACGGGGAAGGGCCACCGGGGAGCTGTTTTTT. Protein product: CASSQEPRGRATGELFF.